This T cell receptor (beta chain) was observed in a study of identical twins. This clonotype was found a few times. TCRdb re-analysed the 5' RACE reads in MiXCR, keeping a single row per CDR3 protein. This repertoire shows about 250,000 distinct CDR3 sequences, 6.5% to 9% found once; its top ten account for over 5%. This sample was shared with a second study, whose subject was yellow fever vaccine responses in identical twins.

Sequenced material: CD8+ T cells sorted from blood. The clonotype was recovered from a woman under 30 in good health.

The CDR3 nucleotides are TGTGCCACCAGTGATGGGGGGACCTACGAGCAGTACTTC. Protein product: CATSDGGTYEQYF. The chain employs TRBV24-1 and TRBJ2-7, with a tentative D call TRBD2 (6 bases). CDR3 length: 13 amino acids. V was pared by 3 bases and J by 2 bases, with 7 bases between. CDR1 is KGHDR and CDR2 is SFDVKD in the germline V gene.